This TCR beta chain was found in a study of T cell responses to AZD1222 COVID-19 vaccine. General study results and limits: Repertoire samples came only from after the peak T cell response. Donors were largely white British and mainly female; clonal diversity was possibly underestimated. At study baseline, merely six AZD1222 recipients were seropositive. CD4 TCRs covered the whole spike, strongest at regions 160-218 and 743-854.

The repertoire was sequenced with immunoSEQ multiplex PCR; TCRdb's copy has only in-frame clones and lacks some. This table has 150,000 or so clones, about 90% appearing once. With regard to this clone: Its antigen is currently unknown.

The V end lost 6 bases, the J end lost 1 base, and 20 bases lay between the germline ends. From germline, CDR1 is MDHEN and CDR2 SYDVKM. The CDR3 totals 17 residues. The sample here was peripheral blood, taken 28 days after the second AZD1222 dose. This chain uses TRBV28 with TRBJ2-3, with D unclear. The origin of this receptor is an adult who received the AZD1222 COVID-19 vaccine. CDR3: CASSPYGRGRRTDTQYF. The CDR3 bases are TGTGCCAGCAGCCCCTACGGCCGAGGCCGCCGCACAGATACGCAGTATTTT.